This T cell receptor (beta chain) is drawn from a study of breast tumors, draining lymph nodes, adjacent tissues. The CDR3 sequence is 14 residues long. In germline, CDR1 is SGDLS, CDR2 YYNGEE. One entry per CDR3 protein, called by TCRdb with MiXCR from the multiplex PCR reads. Here the sample spans 150,000 to 200,000 distinct CDR3 sequences, approximately 30% being singletons. Breast cancer patients provided tissue from their axillary draining lymph nodes. Of note for this clonotype: A much larger clone sits a single nucleotide away, making a read error possible.

The sequence came from a female donor with breast cancer. Some clones in this sample may be carry-over from other donors' samples. The J gene is TRBJ2-1, the V gene TRBV9, with TRBD1 identical over 9 bases. Specimen: axillary lymph node tissue. The CDR3 here is CASSRGTGTNEQSF. CDR3 nucleotide sequence: TGTGCCAGCAGCCGCGGGACAGGGACTAACGAGCAGTCCTTC.